The following is a T cell receptor (beta chain) sequence with its context. The repertoire was sequenced with immunoSEQ multiplex PCR; TCRdb's copy has only in-frame clones and lacks some. The repertoire holds about 53,000 clones, 84% seen once, with around 4.6% in the top ten. This specimen belongs to a study of OX40 agonist ivuxolimab in advanced cancers. There are 16 residues in the CDR3. V lost 4 bases and J lost 7; bases outside the gene matches: 8. Per germline, CDR1 SGHTA and CDR2 FQGNSA. This receptor was identified in an adult with an advanced solid tumor such as melanoma, head and neck, liver or kidney cancer. The rearrangement links TRBV7-2 to TRBJ1-4; 11 bases are a match to TRBD1. Here the sequenced sample was CD4+ or CD8+ T cells sorted from blood, taken in a trial of the OX40 agonist ivuxolimab. The CDR3 loop reads CASSSRTGGGGEKLFF. CDR3 bases: TGTGCCAGCAGCTCGAGGACAGGGGGCGGAGGTGAAAAACTGTTTTTT.